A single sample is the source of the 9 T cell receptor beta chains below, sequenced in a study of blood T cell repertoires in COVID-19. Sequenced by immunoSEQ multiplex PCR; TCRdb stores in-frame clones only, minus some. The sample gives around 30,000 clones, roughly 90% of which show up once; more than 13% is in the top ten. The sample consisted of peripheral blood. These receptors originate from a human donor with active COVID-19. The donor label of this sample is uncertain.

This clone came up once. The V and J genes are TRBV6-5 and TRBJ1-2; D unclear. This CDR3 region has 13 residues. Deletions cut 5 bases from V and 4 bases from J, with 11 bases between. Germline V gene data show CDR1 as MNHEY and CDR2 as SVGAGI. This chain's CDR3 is CASSLTAVYGYTF. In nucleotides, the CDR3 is TGTGCCAGCAGTCTCACTGCTGTCTATGGCTACACCTTC.

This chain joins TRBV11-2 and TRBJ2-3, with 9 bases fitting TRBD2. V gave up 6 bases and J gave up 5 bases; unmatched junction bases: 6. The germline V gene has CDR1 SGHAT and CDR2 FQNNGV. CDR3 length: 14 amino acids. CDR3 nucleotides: TGTGCCAGCAGTCGCGGGGGGGCGGTAGATACGCAGTATTTT. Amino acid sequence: CASSRGGAVDTQYF.

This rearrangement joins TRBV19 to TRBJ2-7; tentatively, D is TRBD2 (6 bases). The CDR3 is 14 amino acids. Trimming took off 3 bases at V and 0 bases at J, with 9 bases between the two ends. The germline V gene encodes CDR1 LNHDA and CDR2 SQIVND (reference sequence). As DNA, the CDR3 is TGTGCCAGTAGTATGTTCGGGAGCTCCTACGAGCAGTACTTC. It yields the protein CASSMFGSSYEQYF.

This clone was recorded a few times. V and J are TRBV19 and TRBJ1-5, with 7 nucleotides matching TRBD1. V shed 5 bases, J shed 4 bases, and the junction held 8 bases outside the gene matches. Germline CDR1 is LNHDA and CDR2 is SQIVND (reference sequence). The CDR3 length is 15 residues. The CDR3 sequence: CASSWGLQGNQPQHF. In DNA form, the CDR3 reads TGTGCCAGTAGTTGGGGTTTACAGGGGAATCAGCCCCAGCATTTT.

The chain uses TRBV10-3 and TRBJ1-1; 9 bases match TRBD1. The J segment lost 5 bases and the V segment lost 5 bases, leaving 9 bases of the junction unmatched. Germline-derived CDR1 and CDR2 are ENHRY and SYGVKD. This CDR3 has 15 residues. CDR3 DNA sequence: TGTGCCATCAGTAGAATGACAGGGGGGGCAACTGAAGCTTTCTTT. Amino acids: CAISRMTGGATEAFF.

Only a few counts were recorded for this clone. CDR3 region: CASSPPGGYEQYF. CDR3 nucleotide sequence: TGTGCCAGCTCACCACCCGGGGGATACGAGCAGTACTTC. The V and J genes are TRBV18 and TRBJ2-7; a weak D match, TRBD2 (6 bases). Deletions cut 0 bases from V and 4 bases from J, with 7 bases between. CDR3 length: 13 residues. Germline loops: CDR1 KGHSH, CDR2 LQKENI.

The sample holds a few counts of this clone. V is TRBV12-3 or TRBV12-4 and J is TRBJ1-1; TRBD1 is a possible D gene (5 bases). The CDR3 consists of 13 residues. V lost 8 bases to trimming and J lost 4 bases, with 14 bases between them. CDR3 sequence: CASSVGGRTEAFF. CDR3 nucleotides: TGTGCCAGCTCGGTGGGGGGACGCACTGAAGCTTTCTTT.

The CDR3 DNA reads as TGTGCCAGCTCACCAGGACTAGCGGGCGGGAACATTCAGTACTTC. Translated, it gives CASSPGLAGGNIQYF. V gene TRBV18 combines with J gene TRBJ2-4; TRBD2 matches at 11 bases. V dropped 2 bases and J dropped 7; count of bases not matched to a gene: 4. Germline V gene sequence: CDR1 KGHSH, CDR2 LQKENI. The CDR3 is 15 amino acids.

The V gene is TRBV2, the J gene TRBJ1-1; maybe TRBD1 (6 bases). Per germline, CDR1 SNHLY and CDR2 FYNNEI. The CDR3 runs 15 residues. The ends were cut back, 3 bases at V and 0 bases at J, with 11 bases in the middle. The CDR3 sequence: CASSDRTAMNTEAFF. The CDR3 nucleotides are TGTGCCAGCAGTGATAGGACAGCGATGAACACTGAAGCTTTCTTT. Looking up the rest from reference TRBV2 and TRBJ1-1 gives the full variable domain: EPEVTQTPSHQVTQMGQEVILRCVPISNHLYFYWYRQILGQKVEFLVSFYNNEISEKSEIFDDQFSVERPDGSNFTLKIRSTKLEDSAMYFCASSDRTAMNTEAFFGQGTRLTVV.